The clone carrying this T cell receptor (beta chain) was seen more than once but under ten times. Its matching antigen is unknown. The junction shows a germline mismatch at one end, possibly a read error. This record comes from a study of response to subunit inactivated influenza vaccine. Germline-derived CDR1 and CDR2 are DFQATT and SNEGSKA (reference sequence). The CDR3 spans 11 residues. TCRdb reprocessed the RT-PCR reads via MiXCR and lists one record per CDR3 protein. The repertoire holds about 520,000 distinct CDR3 sequences, with about 25% as singletons. Study outcomes and limitations: The authors offered the suggestion that each seasonal influenza vaccination recruits few new T cells.

J is TRBJ2-4 and V is TRBV20-1, with D unclear. The sequence was collected from a man between 45 and 60 years old who received an inactivated influenza vaccine. Material: CD4+ T cells sorted from PBMCs, obtained roughly 5 days after vaccination. For the CDR3, the DNA is TGCAGTGCTAGATCCAGATTGGTGGAACACTTC. This encodes CSARSRLVEHF.